This is a list of T cell receptor beta chains from one sample in a study of blood T cell repertoires in COVID-19. Sequencing was performed with immunoSEQ multiplex PCR; in TCRdb, only in-frame clones are kept and a portion is missing. Among fewer than 500,000 clones listed, roughly 80% were seen once. Sequences were obtained from peripheral blood. These receptors were obtained from a human donor with acute or convalescent COVID-19. The donor label of this sample is uncertain. The CDR3 runs from the conserved cysteine through the conserved F or W. Each record gives: J gene, clone size, V gene, D gene, CDR3 protein, CDR3 DNA. The D gene is left open where the match is weak. Not every row has a clone size; where given, it reads once, few, many or a size class.

TRBJ2-5,once,TRBV7-9,TRBD2,CASSLRLAESQETQYF,TGTGCCAGCAGCCTTCGACTAGCGGAGAGCCAAGAGACCCAGTACTTC
TRBJ2-7,once,TRBV7-9,TRBD2,CASRPLAGLSSYEQYF,TGTGCCAGCAGGCCCCTAGCGGGCCTTAGCTCCTACGAGCAGTACTTC
TRBJ2-1,.,TRBV3-1/TRBV3-2,.,CASSQITRGRSYEQFF,TGTGCCAGCAGCCAGATTACCAGGGGTAGGAGCTATGAGCAGTTCTTC
TRBJ1-1,.,TRBV12-3/TRBV12-4,.,CASSLVGTEAFF,TGTGCCAGCAGTTTGGTCGGCACTGAAGCTTTCTTT
TRBJ2-3,few,TRBV7-9,TRBD1,CASSRGQGADTQYF,TGTGCCAGCAGCCGCGGACAGGGGGCGGATACGCAGTATTTT
TRBJ2-5,.,TRBV3-1/TRBV3-2,.,CASSQDSGQETQYF,TGTGCCAGCAGCCAGGACAGCGGCCAAGAGACCCAGTACTTC
TRBJ1-1,.,TRBV10-3,.,CAISRTNLNTEAFF,TGTGCCATCTCCCGGACTAACTTGAACACTGAAGCTTTCTTT
TRBJ1-1,.,TRBV28,.,CASSSTGGRFMNTEAFF,TGTGCCAGCAGTTCGACCGGGGGACGATTTATGAACACTGAAGCTTTCTTT
TRBJ1-1,.,TRBV6-5,.,CASSYSSPIRAFF,TGTGCCAGCAGTTACTCGAGTCCCATTCGGGCTTTCTTT
TRBJ2-1,.,TRBV24-1,TRBD1,CATSDSGQGGQFF,TGTGCCACCAGTGATTCTGGACAGGGAGGGCAGTTCTTC
TRBJ2-7,.,TRBV7-9,.,CASSPPGASEQYF,TGTGCCAGCAGCCCGCCTGGAGCGAGCGAGCAGTACTTC
TRBJ2-7,.,TRBV5-1,TRBD2,CASSPGTSGRAVEQYF,TGCGCCAGCAGCCCCGGGACTAGCGGGAGGGCGGTCGAGCAGTACTTC
TRBJ1-6,.,TRBV6-1,TRBD1,CASSGGRGQGVRGSNSPLHF,TGTGCCAGCAGTGGCGGCCGGGGACAGGGTGTTAGGGGTTCGAATTCACCCCTCCACTTT
TRBJ1-2,.,TRBV4-1,.,CASSDRRAYGYTF,TGCGCCAGCAGCGACAGAAGGGCCTATGGCTACACCTTC
TRBJ1-6,few,TRBV7-6,.,CASSSQGGRGSPLHF,TGTGCCAGCAGCTCACAGGGTGGAAGGGGTTCACCCCTCCACTTT
TRBJ1-6,.,TRBV5-4,.,CASSRGLAPLHF,TGTGCCAGCAGCAGGGGTCTGGCACCCCTCCACTTT
TRBJ2-6,.,TRBV18,.,CASSQSSGANVLTF,TGTGCCAGCTCACAGAGCTCTGGGGCCAACGTCCTGACTTTC
TRBJ2-7,.,TRBV11-2,.,CASSFRAGRNEQYF,TGTGCCAGCAGCTTCCGGGCGGGAAGGAACGAGCAGTACTTC
TRBJ2-7,.,TRBV28,.,CASSPPGGRTYEQYF,TGTGCCAGCAGTCCGCCAGGGGGGAGGACCTACGAGCAGTACTTC
TRBJ2-7,.,TRBV4-1,.,CASSQDPADYYEQYF,TGCGCCAGCAGCCAAGATCCCGCGGACTACTACGAGCAGTACTTC
TRBJ1-4,.,TRBV19,TRBD1,CASRGTGNEKLFF,TGTGCCAGTAGAGGGACAGGGAATGAAAAACTGTTTTTT
TRBJ2-1,.,TRBV2,TRBD2,CASNLAGLHNNEQFF,TGTGCCAGCAATCTAGCGGGATTACATAACAATGAGCAGTTCTTC
TRBJ1-1,once,TRBV11-2,.,CASRTGLEAFF,TGTGCCAGCAGGACAGGACTTGAAGCTTTCTTT
TRBJ1-6,.,TRBV5-6,TRBD1,CASSRDRVNSPLHF,TGTGCCAGCAGCAGGGACAGGGTCAATTCACCCCTCCACTTT
TRBJ2-5,.,TRBV5-1,.,CASSLRGEETQYF,TGCGCCAGCAGTCTCAGGGGAGAAGAGACCCAGTACTTC
TRBJ2-6,once,TRBV5-1,TRBD1,CASSSSDRGTPGANVLTF,TGCGCCAGCAGCTCCTCCGACAGGGGTACCCCTGGGGCCAACGTCCTGACTTTC
TRBJ2-7,once,TRBV7-9,.,CASSLTPTVEQYF,TGTGCCAGCAGCTTAACTCCAACAGTTGAGCAGTACTTC
TRBJ1-6,.,TRBV5-1,TRBD1,CASSSGTGNSPLHF,TGCGCCAGCAGCTCCGGGACAGGGAATTCACCCCTCCACTTT
TRBJ2-7,.,TRBV2,TRBD1,CASTFRTGLSSSYEQYF,TGTGCCAGCACTTTCCGGACAGGACTTTCAAGCTCCTACGAGCAGTACTTC